This T cell receptor beta chain originates from a study of blood T cell repertoires in COVID-19. Libraries were prepared by immunoSEQ multiplex PCR; TCRdb keeps only in-frame clonotypes and omits some of them. The data show approximately 110,000 clones, over 80% seen once. The germline gives CDR1 SGDLS, CDR2 YYNGEE. V lost 1 base, J lost 7 bases, and 11 bases lay in between. The CDR3 extends over 14 amino acids. This clone has more than one count but fewer than ten. The sequence derives from a human donor in a cohort sampled during active COVID-19. The chain uses TRBV9 and TRBJ1-4; D is undetermined. Sequences were obtained from peripheral blood. CDR3 nucleotides: TGTGCCAGCAGCGTAACGGGTTTCGGTGAAAAACTGTTTTTT. This sequence encodes CASSVTGFGEKLFF.